This T cell receptor beta chain was sequenced in a study of blood T cells in healthy people across ages. Notes on the study in general: Strong correlation linked observed beta diversity and percent naive T cells.

The people who gave samples were healthy Caucasians from Russia, aged roughly 6 to 90. Total RNA extracted from each sample amounted to at least 5.5 micrograms. The second PCR ran about 6 to 12 cycles with a sample-barcoded 5' primer and J-beta primers. Via MiXCR, TCRdb re-called the 5' RACE reads, giving one row per CDR3 protein. The sample lists over 500,000 distinct CDR3 sequences, 45% to 60% occurring once. The CDR3 has 15 residues. V lost 3 bases and J 7 bases, leaving 18 bases between the germline ends. Concerning this clonotype itself: Its antigen is unidentified.

The J gene is TRBJ1-2, the V gene TRBV12-3 or TRBV12-4; a weak D match, TRBD1 (5 bases). The sample taken for sequencing was blood. This sequence was found in a woman aged 80 or older in good health. Written as DNA, the CDR3 is TGTGCCAGCAGTTTGGCTCGGGGCGGAACGGGTGGCTACACCTTC. It translates to CASSLARGGTGGYTF.